The entry that follows covers one T cell receptor beta chain sequence. The antigen is unknown. A second about 6 to 11 cycle PCR used barcoded and J-beta primers. TCRdb analysed the 5' RACE reads with MiXCR anew, one entry per CDR3 protein. The table lists some 690,000 distinct CDR3 sequences, roughly 20% of them singletons. The CDR3 has 12 residues. The ends lost 7 bases at V and 4 bases at J; junction bases unmatched: 3. CDR1 is SQVTM, CDR2 ANQGSEA, per germline. The data derive from a study of blood T cells in healthy people across ages. Study-level points and caveats: Shifts in expanded clonotypes may have been confounded by donor CMV status, which was unknown.

The source of this sequence is a man in his 70s in good health. The rearrangement links TRBV29-1 to TRBJ1-4; TRBD1 aligns across 7 bases. Sequencing was carried out using blood. CDR3 bases: TGCAGCGGCCGGGACAGTAATGAAAAACTGTTTTTT. Translating gives CSGRDSNEKLFF.